This T cell receptor beta chain was documented in a study of breast tumors, draining lymph nodes, adjacent tissues. MiXCR, run by TCRdb on the multiplex PCR reads, gives a single entry per CDR3 protein. This repertoire shows over 100,000 distinct CDR3 sequences, approximately 20% found once; its top ten account for under 3%. Study-level findings and limits: Tumors had less TCR diversity than lymph nodes, more than nontumor tissue. That most tumor T cells come from lymph nodes remained unproven.

Breast cancer patients provided tissue from their axillary draining lymph nodes. About this clonotype: Its target is unknown. Given a much more abundant clone one base away, this may be a read error.

From germline, CDR1 is LGHNA and CDR2 YSLEER. This CDR3 comprises 19 residues. The V gene end was trimmed by 0 bases and the J gene end by 7 bases; junction bases not matched to a gene: 17. Sequences were obtained from axillary lymph node tissue. The chain uses TRBV4-3 and TRBJ2-2, with TRBD2 identical over 7 bases. The sequence derives from a female donor with breast cancer. Some clones in this sample may be carry-over from other donors' samples. Written as DNA, the CDR3 is TGCGCCAGCAGCCAAGAAATTCCTCATGGCGGGAGCAGTGACGGGGAGCTGTTTTTT. It codes for CASSQEIPHGGSSDGELFF.